What follows are 21 T cell receptor beta chains derived from one specimen sequenced in a study of shared T cell receptors in the human thymus. Produced via immunoSEQ multiplex PCR; TCRdb's table is partial and in-frame only. This table has about 660,000 clones, more than 70% appearing once. This sample also belongs to another study, concerning human thymus T cells.

The sequencing input was thymocytes. The source of these receptors is a boy under two years old with a congenital heart defect.

The chain uses TRBV29-1 and TRBJ2-7; TRBD1 matches 8 bases. The CDR3 contains 15 residues. Germline-derived CDR1 and CDR2 are SQVTM and ANQGSEA. The J segment lost 0 bases and the V segment lost 0 bases, leaving 4 bases of the junction unmatched. CDR3 sequence: CSVEDPTGDSYEQYF. As DNA, the CDR3 is TGCAGCGTTGAAGACCCGACAGGGGACTCCTACGAGCAGTACTTC.

The CDR3 bases are TGTGCCAGTAGTATAGTTGGCGGGACGAGCTCCTACAATGAGCAGTTCTTC. Translation gives CASSIVGGTSSYNEQFF. This chain links TRBV19 with TRBJ2-1, with D possibly TRBD2 on 6 matching bases. The CDR3 runs 17 residues. The germline V and J ends were trimmed by 1 base and 0 bases, with 13 bases remaining between them. CDR1 and CDR2 (germline): LNHDA, SQIVND (reference sequence). Using reference TRBV19 and TRBJ2-1 for the parts outside the CDR3, the full variable domain is DGGITQSPKYLFRKEGQNVTLSCEQNLNHDAMYWYRQDPGQGLRLIYYSQIVNDFQKGDIAEGYSVSREKKESFPLTVTSAQKNPTAFYLCASSIVGGTSSYNEQFFGPGTRLTVL.

This chain links TRBV6-1 with TRBJ2-7; 9 bases agree with TRBD1. The V and J ends lost 5 bases and 4 bases, in that order; junction bases with no gene match: 6. The CDR3 length is 14 residues. Germline CDR1 MNHNS, CDR2 SASEGT. The CDR3 sequence is CASSPGQGLYEQYF. The CDR3 bases are TGTGCCAGCAGTCCCGGACAGGGGTTATACGAGCAGTACTTC.

The chain couples TRBV5-8 to TRBJ1-3; 7 nucleotides align to TRBD1. After removal of 4 bases from V and 1 base from J, the junction contained 11 bases not matched to a gene. Germline loops: CDR1 SGHTS, CDR2 YDEGEE. CDR3 size: 17 residues. CDR3: CASSRFATGASGNTIYF. The CDR3, as DNA: TGTGCCAGCAGCAGATTTGCTACAGGGGCGTCTGGAAACACCATATATTTT.

Concerning this clone itself: This specimen includes other DNA sequences encoding the same CDR3. V is TRBV28 and J is TRBJ2-7; D is unclear. The CDR3 runs to 12 residues. Trimming pared 8 bases from V and 1 base from J, leaving 9 bases between. Germline V lookup: CDR1 MDHEN, CDR2 SYDVKM. CDR3 protein: CASSSSSYEQYF. In nucleotides, the CDR3 is TGTGCCAGCTCGAGTTCGTCCTACGAGCAGTACTTC. The full variable domain, in which reference TRBV28 and TRBJ2-7 provide the parts outside the CDR3, is DVKVTQSSRYLVKRTGEKVFLECVQDMDHENMFWYRQDPGLGLRLIYFSYDVKMKEKGDIPEGYSVSREKKERFSLILESASTNQTSMYLCASSSSSYEQYFGPGTRLTVT.

The chain combines TRBV7-2 with TRBJ2-7, with TRBD1 identical over 7 bases. Germline trimming cut 2 bases from V and 0 bases from J; bases unmatched to any gene: 10. This CDR3 comprises 17 residues. Germline V gene data show CDR1 as SGHTA and CDR2 as FQGNSA. The CDR3 coding sequence is TGTGCCAGCAGCTTAAACCCTCGCGGACAGGCCTCCTACGAGCAGTACTTC. Amino acid sequence: CASSLNPRGQASYEQYF.

The count of this clone is one. This chain uses TRBV4-3 with TRBJ2-3; 9 positions match TRBD2. This CDR3 region has 20 residues. The J segment lost 0 bases and the V segment lost 0 bases, leaving 13 bases of the junction unmatched. Germline-derived CDR1 and CDR2 are LGHNA and YSLEER. CDR3 sequence reads: CASSQDRRTSVPHSTDTQYF. CDR3 DNA: TGCGCCAGCAGCCAAGACCGGAGGACTAGCGTCCCGCATAGCACAGATACGCAGTATTTT.

In DNA, the CDR3 is TGTGCCTGGGGACAGGTTTCATTTAATTCACCCCTCCACTTT. This sequence encodes CAWGQVSFNSPLHF. The chain carries TRBV30 and TRBJ1-6, with 7 bases aligning to TRBD1. The CDR3 runs to 14 residues. Germline trimming cut 5 bases from V and 6 bases from J; bases unmatched to any gene: 7. The germline V gene encodes CDR1 GTSNPN and CDR2 SVGIG (reference sequence).

This clone was seen just once. CDR3 in DNA: TGTGCCAGCAGGTTTAGCGGGAGGGCCGATGAGCAGTTCTTC. Translated, it gives CASRFSGRADEQFF. This chain connects TRBV5-5 to TRBJ2-1, with 11 bases that match TRBD2. The CDR3 contains 14 residues. Germline lookup yields CDR1 SGHKS and CDR2 YYEKEE (reference sequence). V was pared by 5 bases and J by 8 bases, with 6 bases of the junction left unmatched.

The J gene is TRBJ2-1, the V gene TRBV7-2, with a tentative D call TRBD2 (6 bases). This CDR3 contains 15 residues. V lost 5 bases and J lost 7, with 18 bases in between. Germline CDR1 reads SGHTA; CDR2 reads FQGNSA. The CDR3 sequence: CASSPELNGRNEQFF. The CDR3 DNA follows: TGTGCCAGCAGCCCCGAGCTAAACGGGAGAAATGAGCAGTTCTTC.

The rearrangement joins TRBV10-3 to TRBJ1-2, with D possibly being TRBD1 (6 bases). Germline V lookup: CDR1 ENHRY, CDR2 SYGVKD. V gave up 7 bases and J gave up 4 bases, with 19 bases separating them. This CDR3 has 15 residues. The CDR3 sequence: CAITHPGHGTYGYTF. CDR3 coding DNA: TGTGCCATCACCCATCCGGGACACGGAACCTATGGCTACACCTTC.

The chain is built from TRBV6-6 and TRBJ2-1; D possibly corresponds to TRBD2 (6 bases). Trimming pared 6 bases from V and 2 bases from J, leaving 11 bases between. CDR1 MNHNY and CDR2 SVGAGI come from the germline V gene (reference sequence). CDR3 length: 14 amino acids. CDR3 residues: CASSGTVPYNEQFF. The CDR3 DNA sequence: TGTGCCAGCAGCGGGACTGTCCCCTACAATGAGCAGTTCTTC.

The gene calls are TRBV7-3 and TRBJ2-1; TRBD2 agrees at 12 bases. This CDR3 contains 17 residues. The V segment lost 2 bases and the J segment 5 bases; nucleotides outside the gene matches: 7. Per the germline V gene, CDR1 is SGHTA and CDR2 is FQGTGA. The CDR3 reads CASSLHSTSGGHNEQFF. The CDR3 DNA follows: TGTGCCAGCAGCTTACATTCTACTAGCGGGGGGCACAATGAGCAGTTCTTC.

This sequence joins TRBV29-1 and TRBJ2-5; D remains unclear. Germline V gene sequence: CDR1 SQVTM, CDR2 ANQGSEA. The germline V and J ends were trimmed by 5 bases and 5 bases, with 6 bases remaining between them. The CDR3 extends over 10 amino acids. Here the CDR3 DNA reads TGCAGCGTTACTCCGGAGACCCAGTACTTC. This gives the protein CSVTPETQYF.

The count of this clone is one. The chain employs TRBV2 and TRBJ2-7; D gene ambiguous. The CDR3 has 11 amino acids. The germline V gene encodes CDR1 SNHLY and CDR2 FYNNEI. V was clipped by 5 bases and J by 9 bases, with 11 bases between them. The CDR3 spells CASSPSTGQYF. The CDR3 DNA is TGTGCCAGCAGTCCCAGTACGGGGCAGTACTTC.

This sequence joins TRBV5-1 and TRBJ2-1; D remains ambiguous. V was pared by 0 bases and J by 0 bases, with 13 bases between. Germline CDR1 is SGHRS and CDR2 is YFSETQ. The CDR3 extends over 17 amino acids. The DNA for the CDR3 is TGCGCCAGCAGCTTGGATCCCATAGATAGCTCCTACAATGAGCAGTTCTTC. The encoded protein is CASSLDPIDSSYNEQFF.

This clone was seen a few times. V is TRBV5-6 and J is TRBJ1-2; 10 bases fit TRBD1. The CDR3 extends over 13 amino acids. J gave up 8 bases and V 4 bases, and 5 bases lay outside the gene matches. In germline, CDR1 is SGHDT, CDR2 YYEEEE. CDR3 in DNA: TGTGCCAGCAGCCAGACAGGGGGCGACGGCTACACCTTC. Amino acids: CASSQTGGDGYTF. The full variable domain, with the rest looked up from reference TRBV5-6 and TRBJ1-2, is DAGVTQSPTHLIKTRGQQVTLRCSPKSGHDTVSWYQQALGQGPQFIFQYYEEEERQRGNFPDRFSGHQFPNYSSELNVNALLLGDSALYLCASSQTGGDGYTFGSGTRLTVV.

This rearrangement joins TRBV2 to TRBJ1-1; D unresolved. The CDR3 length is 12 residues. Trimming removed 5 bases from V and 11 bases from J, with 15 bases in between. Per the germline V gene, CDR1 is SNHLY and CDR2 is FYNNEI. CDR3 in amino acids: CASSNRTCAAFF. CDR3 sequence (DNA): TGTGCCAGCAGTAATAGAACCTGTGCGGCTTTCTTT.

The rearrangement uses TRBV5-1 and TRBJ1-1; no clear D. Trimming left V 0 bases short and J 7 bases short, with 13 bases between. The CDR3 runs to 14 residues. Germline V gene data show CDR1 as SGHRS and CDR2 as YFSETQ. DNA for the CDR3: TGCGCCAGCAGCTTGGAAGCGCGGCGAGGTGAAGCTTTCTTT. Protein product: CASSLEARRGEAFF.

The J gene is TRBJ2-1, the V gene TRBV19; TRBD2 matches at 8 bases. Losses at the gene ends were 5 bases for V and 7 bases for J; bases not matched to a gene: 7. Germline loops: CDR1 LNHDA, CDR2 SQIVND (reference sequence). The CDR3 has 14 residues. The DNA for the CDR3 is TGTGCCAGTAGTGGGCTTACTAGCGGTAATGAGCAGTTCTTC. This translates into CASSGLTSGNEQFF.

A single count supports this clone. The genes are TRBV5-4 and TRBJ1-6; no clear D gene. This CDR3 spans 15 amino acids. Per the germline V gene, CDR1 is SGHNT and CDR2 is YYREEE (reference sequence). The V end was cut by 4 bases, the J end by 7 bases, with 15 bases between. The CDR3: CASSNLGSENSPLHF. The CDR3, as DNA: TGTGCCAGCAGCAACCTCGGTAGTGAGAATTCACCCCTCCACTTT.